This T cell receptor beta chain stems from a study of blood T cell repertoires in COVID-19. The protocol was immunoSEQ multiplex PCR, while the TCRdb copy is restricted to in-frame clones and leaves out a portion. The sample shows just over 300,000 clones, 86% of them seen only once. In terms of age and location, participants ranged from roughly 18 to 89 years and lived in under 30 US areas. Clinical history as reported by participants underpinned cohort assignment. The clonotype originates from a man aged 25 to 40 who had recovered from COVID-19. The specimen sequenced was PBMCs or T cells enriched from blood (not recorded which).

CDR3 region: CASSFPYNQETQYF. CDR3 coding DNA: TGCGCCAGCAGCTTCCCGTACAACCAAGAGACCCAGTACTTC. This chain joins TRBV5-1 and TRBJ2-5; D is ambiguous. The CDR3 covers 14 residues. Germline V gives CDR1 SGHRS, CDR2 YFSETQ. Trimming shortened V by 2 bases and J by 0 bases, and 8 bases separated the two germline ends.